This TCR beta chain appears in the sequencing data of a study of T cell responses to AZD1222 COVID-19 vaccine (dated by TCRdb to about 2021). Study-level background: A total of 230 or so trial participants underwent TCR sequencing, of whom 207 received two doses of AZD1222 and 26 received two doses of the MenACWY control vaccine. Trial participants were enrolled by age into subgroups of 18-55, 56-69 and 70-plus years, and about 150, 27 and 61 TCR-sequenced participants, respectively, were included in these subgroups.

This clone was counted once. Its antigen target is currently unknown. Base qualities are not recorded, but no much larger clone differs from it by a single base. The CDR3 regions of human TCRbeta chains were subjected to immunosequencing. On the authors' methods: TCRs in the repertoires were compared against a reference library of SARS-CoV-2-specific TCRs that had been generated with the MIRA antigen-specificity platform. Breadth was defined as the fraction of unique TCRs that were SARS-CoV-2-associated, and depth was defined as the fraction of total T cells that were SARS-CoV-2-associated. Using the MIRA data, every spike-specific TCR was mapped to the spike region that the TCR reacted to and assigned to either a CD4 or a CD8 class. Log10-transformed breadth and depth values were compared by one-way ANOVA with Sidak's multiple comparisons tests. In TCRdb, the immuneACCESS table is reduced to in-frame sequences with V and J assigned. These tables do not hold every clone; where another copy was compared, an unresolved V gene accounts for under half, and the others remain unexplained. V and J calls and clone size come straight from that table; D and trimming were deduced from the DNA. This sample has fewer than 90,000 clones in its table, and 85% to 90% of those were observed once. The ten largest clones add up to 5.6% of the sample.

What the research found in general, with its limitations: Because no day 14 peak-response samples were available, the repertoires could be characterized only after the peak T cell response. Vaccine-associated CD4 TCRs spanned the whole spike protein, with dominant responses in regions 160-218 and 743-854. The 56-69-year group was small, and its depth increase did not reach significance, likely because of low power. Participants were mostly white British and included more females than males, and it was suggested by the authors that clonal diversity may have been underestimated. Epitopes outside the regions mutated in the B.1.351 and B.1.1.7 variants were reportedly recognized by nearly half of the unique spike-specific TCRs. Only five to seven AZD1222 recipients were SARS-CoV-2 seropositive at baseline, limiting conclusions about previously exposed vaccinees. After two AZD1222 doses, spike-specific TCR breadth and depth were significantly higher than at day 0 and than in MenACWY recipients.

This specimen's time point label, per the study, means: about 28 days (+/-7) after the second vaccine dose. AZD1222 recipients given second doses at about 4 weeks or at about 12 weeks were pooled, since spike-specific TCR depth and breadth were not found to differ between the two schedules. The vaccinee samples were drawn from two UK trials, COV001 and COV002, one of which was a single-blind randomized controlled phase 2/3 trial testing AZD1222 (ChAdOx1 nCoV-19) in healthy adults. Trial participant PBMC samples were collected at day 0 and day 28 after the second dose for TCRbeta chain sequencing. Trimming removed 4 bases from V and 2 bases from J, leaving 8 bases between the germline ends. The CDR3 spans 13 residues, from the cysteine through the phenylalanine. The DNA shown is the 39-base CDR3, in frame from base 1. CDR1 and CDR2 were assigned from the germline V gene (reference sequence) as LGHDT and YNNKEL.

The chain is encoded by TRBV3-1 (or the pseudogene TRBV3-2) joined to TRBJ2-5, with an unclear D gene assignment. Material: peripheral blood, obtained 28 days after the second AZD1222 dose. The TCR comes from an adult who received the AZD1222 COVID-19 vaccine. The CDR3 region has the sequence CASSRWQQETQYF. The sequence in DNA is TGTGCCAGCAGCCGATGGCAGCAAGAGACCCAGTACTTC.